Reported below is one TCR beta chain. Its specificity is not known. The CDR3 covers 16 residues. Deletions cut 0 bases from V and 0 bases from J, with 11 bases between. Germline lookup yields CDR1 LNHNV and CDR2 YYDKDF (reference sequence). TCR beta VDJ and CDR3 profiles were obtained from a genomic DNA template. TCRdb reprocessed the reads via MiXCR and lists one record per CDR3 protein. The sample contains a few hundred thousand distinct CDR3 sequences, over 60% of which appear only once. This sample stems from a study of CD8+CD57+ T cells in acquired aplastic anemia. Across the study: Mean read depth for CD4+ cells from healthy donors was around 11 million. Study results and limitations: About 27 shared CD8+ CDR3s appeared highly expressed within patients' immunodominant clones.

The sample consisted of sorted CD4+, CD8+, or CD8+CD57+ T cells (not recorded which) from PBMCs. The chain is built from TRBV15 and TRBJ1-1; D gene unclear. The source is a human donor in good health. This chain's CDR3 is CATSREVRVLNTEAFF. The CDR3 DNA reads as TGTGCCACCAGCAGAGAGGTGAGGGTTTTGAACACTGAAGCTTTCTTT.